This is a list of T cell receptor beta chains from one sample in a study of OX40 agonist ivuxolimab in advanced cancers. The data were produced by immunoSEQ multiplex PCR, yet TCRdb's version contains in-frame clones alone and is incomplete. The sample has 58,000 or so clones, 85% to 90% seen once. Sequencing used CD4+ or CD8+ T cells sorted from blood, obtained in a trial of the OX40 agonist ivuxolimab. Source of these receptors: an adult with an advanced solid tumor such as melanoma, head and neck, liver or kidney cancer. Both conserved end residues are part of each CDR3. Each record gives: clone size, J gene, V gene, D gene, CDR3 DNA, CDR3 protein. The D gene is left open where the match is weak. Size is stated for part of the rows, as once, few or many counts, or as a class when the clone is expanded.

>.|TRBJ2-7|TRBV9|.
TGTGCCAGCAGCGTAGACGGCTACGAGCAGTACTTC
CASSVDGYEQYF
>once|TRBJ1-1|TRBV19|.
TGTGCCAGTCTCTTGGGGTCCCGCGGGGGGAACACTGAAGCTTTCTTT
CASLLGSRGGNTEAFF
>.|TRBJ2-3|TRBV30|TRBD2
TGTGCCTGGAGGACTAGCGGATACACAGATACGCAGTATTTT
CAWRTSGYTDTQYF
>.|TRBJ2-5|TRBV11-2|.
TGTGCCAGCAGCTTACACCCGTTTCGACAGGAGGAGACCCAGTACTTC
CASSLHPFRQEETQYF
>.|TRBJ2-7|TRBV7-9|TRBD2
TGTGCCAGCAGCTCTGAGCGGGAGGGAGCCTACGAGCAGTACTTC
CASSSEREGAYEQYF
>.|TRBJ2-7|TRBV21-1|.
TGTGCCACTTCACGGGGTAGGACTGCAAGCTCCTACGAGCAGTACTTC
CATSRGRTASSYEQYF
>.|TRBJ1-1|TRBV9|TRBD1
TGTGCCAGCAGCGCCATGACAGGGGTCACTGAAGCTTTCTTT
CASSAMTGVTEAFF
>.|TRBJ2-1|TRBV29-1|.
TGCAGCGTTGACGAGAGGTATGAGCAGTTCTTC
CSVDERYEQFF
>.|TRBJ1-1|TRBV10-3|.
TGTGCCATCAGTGAGGGTATCCCGAGGACTGAAGCTTTCTTT
CAISEGIPRTEAFF
>.|TRBJ2-7|TRBV27|.
TGTGCCAGCAGTCCCCGGGTAACCTACGAGCAGTACTTC
CASSPRVTYEQYF
>.|TRBJ1-4|TRBV7-9|.
TGTGCCAGCAGCTTAGTCGATGAAAAACTGTTTTTT
CASSLVDEKLFF
>.|TRBJ1-6|TRBV6-5|TRBD1
TGTGCCAGCAAGGACAGGGGGTGGGATTCACCCCTCCACTTT
CASKDRGWDSPLHF
>.|TRBJ2-7|TRBV7-9|.
TGTGCCAGCAGCTTAGTCAGCTCCTACGAGCAGTACTTC
CASSLVSSYEQYF
>.|TRBJ2-2|TRBV18|.
TGTGCCAGCTCACCTAACACCGGGGAGCTGTTTTTT
CASSPNTGELFF
>.|TRBJ1-5|TRBV7-9|.
TGTGCCAGCAGCTCCGCGGGCTCCCCTCATCAGCCCCAGCATTTT
CASSSAGSPHQPQHF
>once|TRBJ2-2|TRBV6-5|.
TGTGCCAGCCATGGCCCCGGGGAGCTGTTTTTT
CASHGPGELFF
>.|TRBJ2-7|TRBV5-1|TRBD2
TGCGCCAGCAGCTTGAAACCCAGCGGGAGCCTTTCCTACGAGCAGTACTTC
CASSLKPSGSLSYEQYF
>once|TRBJ2-3|TRBV9|.
TGTGCCAGCAGCGTAGAGGGGGGGGCCACCTTCACAGATACGCAGTATTTT
CASSVEGGATFTDTQYF
>.|TRBJ2-2|TRBV19|.
TGTGCCAGTAGCCACACTCCGGGGGAGCTGTTTTTT
CASSHTPGELFF
>.|TRBJ1-1|TRBV5-1|.
TGCGCCAGCAGCTTGGGCGGAGGGAAGAACACTGAAGCTTTCTTT
CASSLGGGKNTEAFF
>.|TRBJ2-7|TRBV7-9|TRBD2
TGTGCCAGCAGCGATACAAGCGGGAGTCTCTCCTACGAGCAGTACTTC
CASSDTSGSLSYEQYF
>.|TRBJ1-4|TRBV15|TRBD1
TGTGCCACCAGCAGAGATGGGGACAGTGAAAAACTGTTTTTT
CATSRDGDSEKLFF
>once|TRBJ1-4|TRBV6-1|.
TGTGCCAGCAGTGAAGCTGGGGGGACTAATGAAAAACTGTTTTTT
CASSEAGGTNEKLFF
>.|TRBJ1-1|TRBV6-1|.
TGTGCCAGCAGTGAATGGGAAGGGCCTGAAGCTTTCTTT
CASSEWEGPEAFF
>.|TRBJ1-5|TRBV5-5|TRBD1
TGTGCCAGCAGCTCGGAGACAGGGGTTCAGCCCCAGCATTTT
CASSSETGVQPQHF
>.|TRBJ2-1|TRBV5-1|.
TGCGCCAGCAGCTTAACAAATGAGCAGTTCTTC
CASSLTNEQFF
>.|TRBJ2-1|TRBV19|TRBD2
TGTGCCAGTAGTTTATCTAGCGGGAGTAATTCCTACAATGAGCAGTTCTTC
CASSLSSGSNSYNEQFF
>.|TRBJ1-2|TRBV7-9|.
TGTGCCAGCAGCCCCAGGGTCCCCTCTAACTATGGCTACACCTTC
CASSPRVPSNYGYTF
>.|TRBJ1-1|TRBV30|TRBD1
TGTGCCTGGAACTCGGGACAGGGGAGGGCCACTGAAGCTTTCTTT
CAWNSGQGRATEAFF
>medium-sized|TRBJ1-2|TRBV4-1|.
TGCGCCAGCAGCCAAGATATAGTGTTGAGAGGCTACACCTTC
CASSQDIVLRGYTF
>.|TRBJ2-7|TRBV7-9|.
TGTGCCAGCAGCGGGGGGCAGGGAAGCTCCTACGAGCAGTACTTC
CASSGGQGSSYEQYF
>.|TRBJ1-1|TRBV7-6|.
TGTGCCAGCAGCGTTAGAGGGGCTGGGAACACTGAAGCTTTCTTT
CASSVRGAGNTEAFF
>.|TRBJ2-5|TRBV25-1|.
TGTGCCAGCAGTGCGGGGGCAGGGGGGGACCAAGAGACCCAGTACTTC
CASSAGAGGDQETQYF
>.|TRBJ1-1|TRBV27|.
TGTGCCAGCAGTTTATTACAGGGTTTTGATGCTTTCTTT
CASSLLQGFDAFF
>.|TRBJ2-3|TRBV29-1|.
TGCAGCGTTGCCCCCGGGACCCCTAGCACAGATACGCAGTATTTT
CSVAPGTPSTDTQYF
>.|TRBJ2-1|TRBV7-3|.
TGTGCCAGCAGCTTACCCGGGAGCTCCTACAATGAGCAGTTCTTC
CASSLPGSSYNEQFF
>.|TRBJ2-2|TRBV19|.
TGTGCCAGTAGTATAACTGGCCTATCCGGGGAGCTGTTTTTT
CASSITGLSGELFF
>once|TRBJ2-5|TRBV27|.
TGTGCCAGCAGTCCAGATGGTCCTGGGGGATCTAAGGAAACCCAGTACTTC
CASSPDGPGGSKETQYF
>once|TRBJ1-2|TRBV5-1|.
TGCGCCAGCAGCTTACATGCAGGGCGGATTAATAACTATGGCTACACCTTC
CASSLHAGRINNYGYTF
>.|TRBJ2-2|TRBV4-1|.
TGCGCCAGCAGTCCAAGTTTATCCGGGGAGCTGTTTTTT
CASSPSLSGELFF
>.|TRBJ2-1|TRBV28|TRBD1
TGTGCCAGCAGTTTACGCACCGGGACAGCTGGCAATGAGCAGTTCTTC
CASSLRTGTAGNEQFF